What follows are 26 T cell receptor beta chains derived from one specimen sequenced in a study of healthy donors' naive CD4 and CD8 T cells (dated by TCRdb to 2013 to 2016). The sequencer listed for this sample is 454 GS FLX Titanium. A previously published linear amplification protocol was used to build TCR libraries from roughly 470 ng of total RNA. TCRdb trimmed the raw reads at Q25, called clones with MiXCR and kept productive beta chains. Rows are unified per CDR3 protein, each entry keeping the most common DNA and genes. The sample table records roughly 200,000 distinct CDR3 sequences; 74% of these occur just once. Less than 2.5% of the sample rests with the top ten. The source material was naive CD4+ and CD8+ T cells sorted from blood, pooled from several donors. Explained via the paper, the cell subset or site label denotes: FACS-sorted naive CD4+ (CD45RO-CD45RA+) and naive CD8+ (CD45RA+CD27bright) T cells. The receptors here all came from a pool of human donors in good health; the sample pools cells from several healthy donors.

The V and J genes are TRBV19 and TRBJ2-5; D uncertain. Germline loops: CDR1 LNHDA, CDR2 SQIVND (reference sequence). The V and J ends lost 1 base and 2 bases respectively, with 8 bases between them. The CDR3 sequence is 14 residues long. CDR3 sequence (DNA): TGTGCCAGTAGTATAGGGTCCAAACAAGAGACCCAGTACTTC. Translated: CASSIGSKQETQYF. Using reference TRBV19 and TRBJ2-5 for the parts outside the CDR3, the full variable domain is DGGITQSPKYLFRKEGQNVTLSCEQNLNHDAMYWYRQDPGQGLRLIYYSQIVNDFQKGDIAEGYSVSREKKESFPLTVTSAQKNPTAFYLCASSIGSKQETQYFGPGTRLLVL.

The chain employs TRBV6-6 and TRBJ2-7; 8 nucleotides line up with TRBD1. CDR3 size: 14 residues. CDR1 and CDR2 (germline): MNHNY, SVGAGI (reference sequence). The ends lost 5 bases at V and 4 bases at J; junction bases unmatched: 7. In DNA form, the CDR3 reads TGTGCCAGCAGTCGGCCAGGGGGCCTTTACGAGCAGTACTTC. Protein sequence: CASSRPGGLYEQYF.

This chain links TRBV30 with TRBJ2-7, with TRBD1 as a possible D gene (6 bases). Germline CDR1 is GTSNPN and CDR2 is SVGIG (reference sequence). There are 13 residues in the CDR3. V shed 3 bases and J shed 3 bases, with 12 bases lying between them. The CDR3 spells CAWSRDTNYEQYF. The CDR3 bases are TGTGCCTGGAGCCGGGACACCAACTACGAGCAGTACTTC.

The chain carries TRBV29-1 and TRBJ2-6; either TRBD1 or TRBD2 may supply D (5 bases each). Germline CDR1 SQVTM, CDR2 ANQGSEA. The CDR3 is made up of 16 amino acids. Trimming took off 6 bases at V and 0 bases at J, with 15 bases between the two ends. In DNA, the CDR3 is TGCAGCGTCCCATGGGCCGGGGCCTCTGGGGCCAACGTCCTGACTTTC. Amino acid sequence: CSVPWAGASGANVLTF.

DNA for the CDR3: TGTGCCACCGCAGACAGACAAGAGACCCAGTACTTC. Protein: CATADRQETQYF. V is TRBV6-5 and J is TRBJ2-5; D perhaps matches TRBD1 (5 bases). The germline V gene encodes CDR1 MNHEY and CDR2 SVGAGI. The germline V and J ends were trimmed by 10 bases and 2 bases, with 11 bases remaining between them. This CDR3 is built from 12 residues.

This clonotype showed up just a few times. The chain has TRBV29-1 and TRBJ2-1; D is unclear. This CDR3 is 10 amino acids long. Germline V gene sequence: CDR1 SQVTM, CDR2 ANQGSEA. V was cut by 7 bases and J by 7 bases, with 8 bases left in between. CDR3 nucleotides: TGCAGCGCCTTGCGGAATGAGCAGTTCTTC. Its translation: CSALRNEQFF.

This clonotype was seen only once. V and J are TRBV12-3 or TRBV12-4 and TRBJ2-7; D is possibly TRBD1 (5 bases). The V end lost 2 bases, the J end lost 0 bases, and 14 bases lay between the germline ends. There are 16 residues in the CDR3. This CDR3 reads CASSLSYTGLSYEQYF. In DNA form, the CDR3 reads TGTGCCAGCAGTTTATCTTACACAGGCCTCTCCTACGAGCAGTACTTC.

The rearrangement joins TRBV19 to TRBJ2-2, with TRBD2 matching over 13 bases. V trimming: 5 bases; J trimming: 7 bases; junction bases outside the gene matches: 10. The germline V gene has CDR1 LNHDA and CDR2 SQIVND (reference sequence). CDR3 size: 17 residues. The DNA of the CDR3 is TGTGCCAGTAGTTCGAGGACTAGCGGGAGATCGGGCGGGGAGCTGTTTTTT. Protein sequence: CASSSRTSGRSGGELFF.

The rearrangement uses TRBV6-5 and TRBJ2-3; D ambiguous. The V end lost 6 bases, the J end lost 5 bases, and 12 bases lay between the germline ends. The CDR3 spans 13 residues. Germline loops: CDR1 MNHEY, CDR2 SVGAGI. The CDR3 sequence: CASSPPWEDTQYF. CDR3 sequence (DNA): TGTGCCAGCAGCCCGCCATGGGAAGATACGCAGTATTTT.

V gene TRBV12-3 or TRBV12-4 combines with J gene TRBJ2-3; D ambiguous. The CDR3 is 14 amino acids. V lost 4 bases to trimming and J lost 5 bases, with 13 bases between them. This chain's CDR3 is CASSSNPQEDTQYF. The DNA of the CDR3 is TGTGCCAGCAGTTCCAATCCTCAGGAAGATACGCAGTATTTT.

CDR3 sequence reads: CASTQIQGLNTEAFF. CDR3 coding DNA: TGTGCCAGCACTCAAATACAGGGGTTGAACACTGAAGCTTTCTTT. The chain couples TRBV6-2 or TRBV6-3 to TRBJ1-1; 7 bases are shared with TRBD1. Unmatched junction bases numbered 8, after V lost 7 bases and J lost 0 bases. Germline assignment: CDR1 MNHEY and CDR2 SVGEGT. The length of the CDR3 is 15 residues.

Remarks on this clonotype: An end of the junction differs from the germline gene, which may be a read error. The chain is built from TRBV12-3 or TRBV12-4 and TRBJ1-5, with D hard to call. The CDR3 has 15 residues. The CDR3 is CASSPPGGLNQPQHF. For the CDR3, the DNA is TGTGCCAGCAGTCCCCCGGGAGGGCTCAATCAGCCCCAACATTTT.

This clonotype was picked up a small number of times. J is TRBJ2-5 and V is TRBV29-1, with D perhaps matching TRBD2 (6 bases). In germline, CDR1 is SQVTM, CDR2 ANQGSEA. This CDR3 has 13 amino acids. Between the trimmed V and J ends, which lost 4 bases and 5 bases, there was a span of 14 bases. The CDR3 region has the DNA TGCAGCGTTGGATGGTCGGGGGTCGAGACCCAGTACTTC. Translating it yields CSVGWSGVETQYF.

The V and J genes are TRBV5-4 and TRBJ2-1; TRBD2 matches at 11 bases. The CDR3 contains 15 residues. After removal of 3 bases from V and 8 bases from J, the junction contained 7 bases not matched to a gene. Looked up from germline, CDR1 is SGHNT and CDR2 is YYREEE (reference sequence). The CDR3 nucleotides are TGTGCCAGCAGCTCTAGCGGGAGGTCGGGGCATGAGCAGTTCTTC. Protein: CASSSSGRSGHEQFF.

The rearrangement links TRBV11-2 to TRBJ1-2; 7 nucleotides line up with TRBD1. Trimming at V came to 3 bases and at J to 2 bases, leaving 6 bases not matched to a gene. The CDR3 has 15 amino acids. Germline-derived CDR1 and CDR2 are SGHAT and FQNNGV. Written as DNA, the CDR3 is TGTGCCAGCAGCTTCGCCCCGGGACAGAACTATGGCTACACCTTC. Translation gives CASSFAPGQNYGYTF.

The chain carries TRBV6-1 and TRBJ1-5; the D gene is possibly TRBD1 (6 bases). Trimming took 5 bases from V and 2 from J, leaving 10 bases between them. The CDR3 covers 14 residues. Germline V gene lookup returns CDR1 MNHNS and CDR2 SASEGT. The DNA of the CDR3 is TGTGCCAGCAGTCAATACAGGGGCAATCAGCCCCAGCATTTT. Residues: CASSQYRGNQPQHF.

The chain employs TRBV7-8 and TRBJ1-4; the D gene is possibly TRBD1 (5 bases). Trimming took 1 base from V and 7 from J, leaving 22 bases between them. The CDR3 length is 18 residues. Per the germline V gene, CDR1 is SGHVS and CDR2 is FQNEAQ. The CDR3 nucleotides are TGTGCCAGCAGCTTAGTTGGGACTCACAAAACGCGGGGTGAAAAACTGTTTTTT. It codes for CASSLVGTHKTRGEKLFF.

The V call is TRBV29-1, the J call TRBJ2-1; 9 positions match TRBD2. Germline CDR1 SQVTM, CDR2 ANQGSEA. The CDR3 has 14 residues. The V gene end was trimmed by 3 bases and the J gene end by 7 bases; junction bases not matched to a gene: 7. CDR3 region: CSVEGSGRLNEQFF. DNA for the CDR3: TGCAGCGTTGAGGGTAGCGGGAGATTAAATGAGCAGTTCTTC.

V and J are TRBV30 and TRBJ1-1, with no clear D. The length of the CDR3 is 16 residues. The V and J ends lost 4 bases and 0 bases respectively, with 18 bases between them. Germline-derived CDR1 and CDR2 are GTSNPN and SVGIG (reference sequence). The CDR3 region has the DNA TGTGCCTGGAAGGGTAGGTCAGGCAGCATGAACACTGAAGCTTTCTTT. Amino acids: CAWKGRSGSMNTEAFF.

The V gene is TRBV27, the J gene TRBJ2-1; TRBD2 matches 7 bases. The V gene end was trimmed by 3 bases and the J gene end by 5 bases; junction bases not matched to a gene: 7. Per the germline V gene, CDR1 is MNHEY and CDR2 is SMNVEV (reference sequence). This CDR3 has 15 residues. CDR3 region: CASSFSAGSNNEQFF. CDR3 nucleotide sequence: TGTGCCAGCAGTTTTTCAGCGGGATCGAACAATGAGCAGTTCTTC.

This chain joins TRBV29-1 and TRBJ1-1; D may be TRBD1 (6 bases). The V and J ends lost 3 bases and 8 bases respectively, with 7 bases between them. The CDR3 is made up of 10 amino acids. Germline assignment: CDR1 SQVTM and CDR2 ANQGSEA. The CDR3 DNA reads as TGCAGCGTTGACGGGACAGAAGCTTTCTTT. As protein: CSVDGTEAFF. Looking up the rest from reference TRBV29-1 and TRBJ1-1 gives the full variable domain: SAVISQKPSRDICQRGTSLTIQCQVDSQVTMMFWYRQQPGQSLTLIATANQGSEATYESGFVIDKFPISRPNLTFSTLTVSNMSPEDSSIYLCSVDGTEAFFGQGTRLTVV.

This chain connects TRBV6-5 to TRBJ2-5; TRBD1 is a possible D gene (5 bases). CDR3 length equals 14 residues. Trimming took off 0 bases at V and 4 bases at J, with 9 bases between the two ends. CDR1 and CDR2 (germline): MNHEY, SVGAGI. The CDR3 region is CASSYSGLSETQYF. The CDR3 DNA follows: TGTGCCAGCAGTTACTCGGGGCTTTCAGAGACCCAGTACTTC.

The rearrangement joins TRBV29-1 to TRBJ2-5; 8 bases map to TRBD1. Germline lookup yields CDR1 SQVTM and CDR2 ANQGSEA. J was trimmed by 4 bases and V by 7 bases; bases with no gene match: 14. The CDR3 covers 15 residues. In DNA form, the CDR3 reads TGCAGCGCCGAAGGTTCCAGGGGGCGCGGAGAGACCCAGTACTTC. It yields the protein CSAEGSRGRGETQYF.

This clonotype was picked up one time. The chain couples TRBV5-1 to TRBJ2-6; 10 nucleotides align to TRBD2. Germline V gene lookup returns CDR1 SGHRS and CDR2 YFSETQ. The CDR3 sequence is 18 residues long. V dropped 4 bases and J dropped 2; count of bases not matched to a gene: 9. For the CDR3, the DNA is TGCGCCAGCAGCCCGGGACTAGCGCCAGGACCTGGGGCCAACGTCCTGACTTTC. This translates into CASSPGLAPGPGANVLTF.

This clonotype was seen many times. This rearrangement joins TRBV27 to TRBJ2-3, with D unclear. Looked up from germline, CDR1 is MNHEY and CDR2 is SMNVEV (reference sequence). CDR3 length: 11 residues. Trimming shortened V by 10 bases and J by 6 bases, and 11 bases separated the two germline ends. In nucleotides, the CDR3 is TGTGCCACCCATTTCTCCGATACGCAGTATTTT. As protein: CATHFSDTQYF.

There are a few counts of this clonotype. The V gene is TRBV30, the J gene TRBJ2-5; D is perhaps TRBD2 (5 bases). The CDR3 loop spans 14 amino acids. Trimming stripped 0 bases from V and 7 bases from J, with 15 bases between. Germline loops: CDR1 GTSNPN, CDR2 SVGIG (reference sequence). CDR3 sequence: CAWSVQVQEGTQYF. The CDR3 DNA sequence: TGTGCCTGGAGTGTACAAGTCCAAGAGGGGACCCAGTACTTC.